Shown below are 7 T cell receptor beta chains from a single sample sequenced in a study of human T cells and chemical hapten exposure. Regarding time point: healthy volunteer bleed at 2 weeks. Someone pulled total RNA out of unfractionated whole blood. TCRdb re-derived calls from the RACE reads in MiXCR, one entry per CDR3 protein. This repertoire shows some 50,000 distinct CDR3 sequences, over 3.5% found once; its top ten account for roughly 1.6%. Sequenced input: whole blood. All receptors come from a female donor in good health. Some clones in this sample may be carry-over from other donors' samples.

This clonotype appeared many times. The DNA of the CDR3 is TGTGCCAGCAGTCGGGCAGTCCCTAGCAATCAGCCCCAGCATTTT. Its translation is CASSRAVPSNQPQHF. The chain recombines TRBV2 with TRBJ1-5; D is uncertain. CDR1 is SNHLY and CDR2 is FYNNEI in the germline V gene. This CDR3 is 15 amino acids long. V was trimmed by 5 bases and J by 0 bases, leaving 11 bases between them.

This clonotype came up many times. The chain is built from TRBV2 and TRBJ2-3; D call uncertain. The CDR3 is 14 residues long. Trimming left V 8 bases short and J 6 bases short, with 18 bases between. CDR1 and CDR2 (germline): SNHLY, FYNNEI. In nucleotides, the CDR3 is TGTGCCAGCTCCCTCACTGGCATTGCGGATACGCAGTATTTT. Translated, it gives CASSLTGIADTQYF.

This clonotype was detected only a few times. The CDR3 DNA sequence: TGCAGCGCCGACCTCCCTAGGCTCGGGACAGTCTACACAGATACGCAGTATTTT. This codes for CSADLPRLGTVYTDTQYF. The rearrangement links TRBV29-1 to TRBJ2-3, with TRBD1 matching 7 bases. Trimming at V came to 7 bases and at J to 2 bases, leaving 21 bases not matched to a gene. The CDR3 sequence is 18 residues long. Germline V lookup: CDR1 SQVTM, CDR2 ANQGSEA.

The chain carries TRBV27 and TRBJ1-2; a weak D match, TRBD1 (6 bases). Germline values: CDR1 MNHEY, CDR2 SMNVEV (reference sequence). The CDR3 contains 13 residues. V was pared by 5 bases and J by 2 bases, with 9 bases between. DNA for the CDR3: TGTGCCAGCAGTCCGGACAGCAACTATGGCTACACCTTC. Amino acid sequence: CASSPDSNYGYTF.

This clonotype has at least ten counts. The chain couples TRBV20-1 to TRBJ2-1, with D unclear. V lost 7 bases, J lost 8 bases, and 15 bases lay in between. CDR1 is DFQATT and CDR2 is SNEGSKA in the germline V gene (reference sequence). The CDR3 sequence is 12 residues long. CDR3 sequence: CSGGQEADEQFF. The CDR3 region has the DNA TGCAGTGGTGGGCAAGAGGCAGATGAGCAGTTCTTC.

This clonotype appeared many times. The gene calls are TRBV7-2 and TRBJ2-7; D not resolved. The CDR3 length is 13 residues. The germline V and J ends were trimmed by 5 bases and 0 bases, with 8 bases remaining between them. The germline CDR1 and CDR2 sequences are SGHTA and FQGNSA. For the CDR3, the DNA is TGTGCCAGCAGCCAGCGTATCTCCTACGAGCAGTACTTC. It encodes CASSQRISYEQYF.

In its sample, this clonotype was seen many times. V usage is TRBV5-1 and J usage is TRBJ2-5; D possibly corresponds to TRBD1 (5 bases). CDR1 and CDR2 (germline): SGHRS, YFSETQ. Trimming took 3 bases from V and 4 from J, leaving 10 bases between them. The CDR3 is 13 residues long. The CDR3 DNA reads TGCGCCAGCAGCTCCCAGGGTCTAGAGACCCAGTACTTC. It specifies CASSSQGLETQYF.